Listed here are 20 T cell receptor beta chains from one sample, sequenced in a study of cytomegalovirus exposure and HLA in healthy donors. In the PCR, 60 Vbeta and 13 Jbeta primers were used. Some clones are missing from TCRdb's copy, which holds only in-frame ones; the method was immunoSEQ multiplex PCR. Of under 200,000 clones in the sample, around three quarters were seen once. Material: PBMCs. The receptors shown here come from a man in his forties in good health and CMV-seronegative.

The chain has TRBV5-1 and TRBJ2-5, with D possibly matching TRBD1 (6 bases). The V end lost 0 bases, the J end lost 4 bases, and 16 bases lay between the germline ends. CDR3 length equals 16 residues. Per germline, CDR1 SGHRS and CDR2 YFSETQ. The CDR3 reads CASSLGQAGLGETQYF. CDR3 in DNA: TGCGCCAGCAGCTTGGGACAGGCGGGTTTGGGAGAGACCCAGTACTTC.

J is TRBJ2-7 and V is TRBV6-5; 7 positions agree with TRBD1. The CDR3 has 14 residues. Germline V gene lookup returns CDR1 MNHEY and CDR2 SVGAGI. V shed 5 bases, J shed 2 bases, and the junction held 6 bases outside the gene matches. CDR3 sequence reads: CASSRAGTAYEQYF. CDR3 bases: TGTGCCAGCAGTAGGGCCGGGACAGCCTACGAGCAGTACTTC.

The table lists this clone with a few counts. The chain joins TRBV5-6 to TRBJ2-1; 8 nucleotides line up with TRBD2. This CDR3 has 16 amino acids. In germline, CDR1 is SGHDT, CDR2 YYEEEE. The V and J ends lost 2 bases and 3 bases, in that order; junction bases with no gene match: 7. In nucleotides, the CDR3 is TGTGCCAGCAGCTTCCTCCGCGGGGGGAGCTACAATGAGCAGTTCTTC. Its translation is CASSFLRGGSYNEQFF.

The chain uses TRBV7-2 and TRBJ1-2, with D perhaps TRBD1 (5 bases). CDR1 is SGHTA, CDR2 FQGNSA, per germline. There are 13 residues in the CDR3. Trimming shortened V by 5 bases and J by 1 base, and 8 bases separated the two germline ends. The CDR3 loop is CASSRDFNYGYTF. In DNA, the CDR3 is TGTGCCAGCAGCCGGGACTTTAACTATGGCTACACCTTC.

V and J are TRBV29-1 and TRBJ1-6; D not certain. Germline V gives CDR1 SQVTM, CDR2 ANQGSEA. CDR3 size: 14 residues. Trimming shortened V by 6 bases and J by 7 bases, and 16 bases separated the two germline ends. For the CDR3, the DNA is TGCAGCGTGAGGGTCAGCGACCCCAATTCACCCCTCCACTTT. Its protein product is CSVRVSDPNSPLHF.

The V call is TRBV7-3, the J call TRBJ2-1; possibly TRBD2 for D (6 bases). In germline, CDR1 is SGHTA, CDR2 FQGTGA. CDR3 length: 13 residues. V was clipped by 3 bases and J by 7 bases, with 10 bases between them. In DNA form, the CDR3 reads TGTGCCAGCAGCTTCTCAAGCGGGAATGAGCAGTTCTTC. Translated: CASSFSSGNEQFF.

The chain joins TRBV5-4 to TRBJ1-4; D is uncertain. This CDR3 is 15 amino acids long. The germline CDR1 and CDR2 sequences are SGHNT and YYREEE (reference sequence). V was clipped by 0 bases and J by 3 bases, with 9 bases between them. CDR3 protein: CASSLASSANEKLFF. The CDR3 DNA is TGTGCCAGCAGCTTGGCGTCATCAGCTAATGAAAAACTGTTTTTT.

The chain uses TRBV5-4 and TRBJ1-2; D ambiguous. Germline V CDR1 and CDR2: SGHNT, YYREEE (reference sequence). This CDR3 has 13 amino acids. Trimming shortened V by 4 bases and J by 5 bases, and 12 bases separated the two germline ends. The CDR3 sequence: CASSDPPGYGYTF. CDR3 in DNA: TGTGCCAGCAGCGACCCCCCGGGGTATGGCTACACCTTC.

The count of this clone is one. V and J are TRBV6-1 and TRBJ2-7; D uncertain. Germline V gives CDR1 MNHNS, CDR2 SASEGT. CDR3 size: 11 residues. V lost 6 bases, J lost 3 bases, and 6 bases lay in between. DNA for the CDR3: TGTGCCAGCAGCCCCAGCTACGAGCAGTACTTC. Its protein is CASSPSYEQYF.

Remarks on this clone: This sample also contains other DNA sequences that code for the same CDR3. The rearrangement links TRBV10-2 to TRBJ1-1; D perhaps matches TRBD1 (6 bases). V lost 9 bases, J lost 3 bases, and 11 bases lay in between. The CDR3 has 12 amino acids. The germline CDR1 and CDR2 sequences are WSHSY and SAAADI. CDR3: CASYGQYTEAFF. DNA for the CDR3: TGCGCCAGTTACGGACAGTACACTGAAGCTTTCTTT.

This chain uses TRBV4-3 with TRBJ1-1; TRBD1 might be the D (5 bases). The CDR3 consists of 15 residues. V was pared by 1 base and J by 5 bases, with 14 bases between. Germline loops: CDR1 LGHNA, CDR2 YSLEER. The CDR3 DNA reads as TGCGCCAGCAGCCAAGGTGGCCAGGGTTATACTGAAGCTTTCTTT. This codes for CASSQGGQGYTEAFF.

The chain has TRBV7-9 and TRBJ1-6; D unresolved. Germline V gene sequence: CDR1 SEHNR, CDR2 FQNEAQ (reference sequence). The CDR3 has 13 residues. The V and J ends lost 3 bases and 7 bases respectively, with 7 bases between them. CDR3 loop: CASSFEVNSPLHF. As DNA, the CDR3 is TGTGCCAGCAGCTTCGAGGTCAATTCACCCCTCCACTTT.

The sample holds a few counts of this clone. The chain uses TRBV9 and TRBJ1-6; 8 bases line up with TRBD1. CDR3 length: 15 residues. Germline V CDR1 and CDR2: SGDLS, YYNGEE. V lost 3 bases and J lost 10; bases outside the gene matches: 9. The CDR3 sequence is CASSGSGTGSSPLHF. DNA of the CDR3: TGTGCCAGCAGCGGGTCCGGGACAGGAAGCTCACCCCTCCACTTT.

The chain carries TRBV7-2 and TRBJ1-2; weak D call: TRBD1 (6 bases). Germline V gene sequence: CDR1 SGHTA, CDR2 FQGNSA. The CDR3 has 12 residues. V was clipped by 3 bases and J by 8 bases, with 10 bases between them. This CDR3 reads CASSFRDTGYTF. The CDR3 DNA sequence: TGTGCCAGCAGCTTCCGGGACACGGGCTACACCTTC.

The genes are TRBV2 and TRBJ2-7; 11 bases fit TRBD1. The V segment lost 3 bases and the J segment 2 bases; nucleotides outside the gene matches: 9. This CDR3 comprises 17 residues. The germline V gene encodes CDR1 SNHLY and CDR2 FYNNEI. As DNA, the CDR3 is TGTGCCAGCAGTGAGCTGATTGGACAGGGGGCAACCTACGAGCAGTACTTC. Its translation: CASSELIGQGATYEQYF.

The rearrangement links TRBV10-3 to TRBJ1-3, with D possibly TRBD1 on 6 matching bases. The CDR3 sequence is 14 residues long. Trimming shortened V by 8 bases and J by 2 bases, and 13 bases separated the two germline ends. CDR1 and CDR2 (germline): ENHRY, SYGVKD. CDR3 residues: CAIQDRLAGNTIYF. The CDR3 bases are TGTGCCATCCAAGACAGGCTAGCTGGAAACACCATATATTTT.

The CDR3 loop reads CASSSGGRMNTEAFF. CDR3 bases: TGTGCCAGCAGTTCCGGAGGGCGGATGAACACTGAAGCTTTCTTT. The rearrangement links TRBV6-5 to TRBJ1-1; D is unclear. The CDR3 covers 15 residues. In germline, CDR1 is MNHEY, CDR2 SVGAGI. The V end lost 4 bases, the J end lost 0 bases, and 12 bases lay between the germline ends.

The CDR3 bases are TGTGCCAGTAGTACGTCCAGGGGCACTAGCACAGATACGCAGTATTTT. Translated, it gives CASSTSRGTSTDTQYF. J is TRBJ2-3 and V is TRBV19; weak D call: TRBD1 (6 bases). The CDR3 loop spans 16 amino acids. CDR1 and CDR2 from the germline V gene are LNHDA and SQIVND (reference sequence). V was trimmed by 4 bases and J by 0 bases, leaving 14 bases between them.

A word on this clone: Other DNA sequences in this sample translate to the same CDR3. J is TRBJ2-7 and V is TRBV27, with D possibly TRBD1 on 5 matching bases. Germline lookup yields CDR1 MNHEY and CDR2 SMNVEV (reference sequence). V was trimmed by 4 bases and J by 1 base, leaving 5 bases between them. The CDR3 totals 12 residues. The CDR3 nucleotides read TGTGCCAGCAGTTCAGGGTCCTACGAGCAGTACTTC. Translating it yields CASSSGSYEQYF.

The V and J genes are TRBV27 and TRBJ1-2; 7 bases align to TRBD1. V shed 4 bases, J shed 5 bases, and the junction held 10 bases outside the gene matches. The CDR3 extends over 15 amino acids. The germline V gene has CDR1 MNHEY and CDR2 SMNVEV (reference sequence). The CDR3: CASSSGPGGNYGYTF. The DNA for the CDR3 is TGTGCCAGCAGTTCGGGACCAGGGGGAAATTATGGCTACACCTTC.